This is a list of T cell receptor beta chains from one sample in a study of blood T cell repertoires in COVID-19. Generated by immunoSEQ multiplex PCR, the TCRdb table keeps only in-frame clones and is missing some. The sample lists 200,000 to 300,000 clones; approximately 81% were seen once. The specimen was peripheral blood. All receptors come from a woman aged 80 or over with acute or convalescent COVID-19. The CDR3 runs from the conserved cysteine through the conserved F or W. The D gene is left open where the match is weak. Not every row has a clone size; where given, it reads once, few, many or a size class.

abundance	j_gene	v_gene	d_gene	CDR3aa	CDR3nt
.	TRBJ1-5	TRBV28	TRBD1	CASSRAGQVGQPQHF	TGTGCCAGCAGTCGGGCTGGACAGGTTGGTCAGCCCCAGCATTTT
few	TRBJ2-1	TRBV5-1	.	CASRPAGRGNEQFF	TGCGCCAGCAGGCCCGCGGGACGAGGGAATGAGCAGTTCTTC
few	TRBJ1-1	TRBV29-1	.	CSGGSGRGQNTEAFF	TGCAGCGGGGGATCGGGCAGGGGACAGAACACTGAAGCTTTCTTT
.	TRBJ2-1	TRBV11-2	.	CASSPTGVTYNEQFF	TGTGCCAGCAGCCCTACCGGGGTGACCTACAATGAGCAGTTCTTC
.	TRBJ2-1	TRBV2	TRBD1	CASSPNRGAGEQFF	TGTGCCAGCAGCCCAAACAGGGGCGCCGGTGAGCAGTTCTTC
.	TRBJ1-6	TRBV29-1	TRBD1	CSARTGDSPLHF	TGCAGCGCCAGGACAGGGGACTCACCCCTCCACTTT
.	TRBJ1-2	TRBV7-9	.	CASSATGLGYTF	TGTGCCAGCAGCGCCACAGGGCTGGGCTACACCTTC
.	TRBJ2-1	TRBV7-6	TRBD2	CASSPGLAGGSEQFF	TGTGCCAGCAGCCCGGGACTAGCGGGAGGAAGTGAGCAGTTCTTC
.	TRBJ2-7	TRBV28	.	CASTLLRGLGAYEQYF	TGTGCCAGCACCCTCCTGCGGGGCCTTGGCGCCTACGAGCAGTACTTC
.	TRBJ2-7	TRBV5-6	TRBD2	CASSQRDRVLNYEQYF	TGTGCCAGCAGCCAGCGGGACCGAGTCTTGAACTACGAGCAGTACTTC
.	TRBJ1-2	TRBV6-1	.	CASSDRLGAGYTF	TGTGCCAGCAGTGACCGCCTAGGGGCTGGCTACACCTTC
.	TRBJ2-2	TRBV7-6	TRBD1	CASSLRDREAGELFF	TGTGCCAGCAGCTTAAGGGACAGGGAGGCCGGGGAGCTGTTTTTT
once	TRBJ2-7	TRBV5-4	TRBD2	CASSAPGLALGEQYF	TGTGCCAGCAGCGCCCCGGGACTAGCTTTGGGCGAGCAGTACTTC
.	TRBJ2-5	TRBV9	TRBD1	CASSGGPGQRQETQYF	TGTGCCAGCAGCGGGGGCCCGGGACAGCGTCAAGAGACCCAGTACTTC
.	TRBJ1-6	TRBV7-2	.	CASSLGGLPSNSPLHF	TGTGCCAGCAGCTTAGGAGGGCTCCCCAGTAATTCACCCCTCCACTTT
.	TRBJ1-4	TRBV6-5	.	CASSYSGGEKLFF	TGTGCCAGCAGTTACTCGGGAGGCGAAAAACTGTTTTTT
.	TRBJ1-6	TRBV7-8	.	CASSPLTRSEGSPLHF	TGTGCCAGCAGCCCACTCACCCGAAGCGAAGGATCACCCCTCCACTTT
.	TRBJ1-3	TRBV11-2	.	CASSPREDTIYF	TGTGCCAGCAGCCCCCGGGAAGACACCATATATTTT
.	TRBJ1-5	TRBV19	TRBD1	CASDGAGGGQPQHF	TGTGCCAGCGATGGGGCAGGGGGTGGTCAGCCCCAGCATTTT
.	TRBJ1-5	TRBV28	.	CATLSLPPPSNQPQHF	TGTGCCACCCTAAGCCTGCCTCCCCCAAGCAATCAGCCCCAGCATTTT
few	TRBJ2-3	TRBV3-1/TRBV3-2	TRBD2	CASSQEGGGAADTQYF	TGTGCCAGCAGCCAAGAGGGCGGGGGGGCGGCAGATACGCAGTATTTT
.	TRBJ2-5	TRBV27	TRBD2	CASSLASGRYETQYF	TGTGCCAGCAGTTTAGCTAGCGGGAGATACGAGACCCAGTACTTC
.	TRBJ2-1	TRBV23-1	TRBD1	CASKTDRSSYNEQFF	TGCGCCAGCAAAACGGACAGGAGCTCCTACAATGAGCAGTTCTTC